This T cell receptor (beta chain) was identified in a study of blood T cell repertoires in COVID-19. Profiled with immunoSEQ multiplex PCR; TCRdb holds only in-frame clones, not every one. The table shows 120,000 to 150,000 clones, with 80% to 85% occurring only once. Trimming took off 2 bases at V and 5 bases at J, with 7 bases between the two ends. The CDR3 runs to 13 residues. The germline V gene has CDR1 SGHRS and CDR2 YFSETQ. The TCR originated in a woman aged 50 to 60 who had been exposed to COVID-19. Sequenced: PBMCs or T cells enriched from blood (not recorded which). The chain combines TRBV5-1 with TRBJ2-2; D ambiguous. Here the CDR3 DNA reads TGCGCCAGCAGCTTAGCTAGAACCGGGGAGCTGTTTTTT. Translating gives CASSLARTGELFF. The full variable domain, its missing parts supplied by reference TRBV5-1 and TRBJ2-2, is KAGVTQTPRYLIKTRGQQVTLSCSPISGHRSVSWYQQTPGQGLQFLFEYFSETQRNKGNFPGRFSGRQFSNSRSEMNVSTLELGDSALYLCASSLARTGELFFGEGSRLTVL.